Following are 12 T cell receptor beta chains from one sample sequenced in a study of shared clonotypes between healthy human individuals. Assay: immunoSEQ multiplex PCR; the TCRdb copy retains only in-frame clones and omits some. The profile covers fewer than 650,000 clones, with about 80% appearing a single time and approximately 12% taken by the ten largest. The sample consisted of PBMCs. The receptor set was obtained from a woman between 40 and 50 years old in good health. Some clones in this sample may be carry-over from other donors' samples.

The rearrangement joins TRBV18 to TRBJ1-4; TRBD1 aligns across 8 bases. The ends lost 2 bases at V and 4 bases at J; junction bases unmatched: 3. The CDR3 consists of 15 residues. Germline V CDR1 and CDR2: KGHSH, LQKENI. The CDR3: CASSPGTGGNEKLFF. The CDR3 nucleotides read TGTGCCAGCTCACCAGGGACAGGCGGTAATGAAAAACTGTTTTTT.

Many counts were recorded for this clone. The CDR3 region has the DNA TGCGCCAGCAGCCAAACCACTAGCGGGGGTAACACCGGGGAGCTGTTTTTT. Its translation is CASSQTTSGGNTGELFF. The V gene is TRBV4-1, the J gene TRBJ2-2, with TRBD2 identical over 11 bases. Trimming took 2 bases from V and 2 from J; bases not matched to a gene: 4. The CDR3 sequence is 17 residues long. The germline V gene encodes CDR1 MGHRA and CDR2 YSYEKL.

This clone was picked up a small number of times. The gene calls are TRBV7-2 and TRBJ2-3; D tentatively reads TRBD1 or TRBD2 (5 bases each). From germline, CDR1 is SGHTA and CDR2 FQGNSA. V was cut by 5 bases and J by 5 bases, with 17 bases left in between. The CDR3 is 15 residues long. The CDR3 region has the DNA TGTGCCAGCAGCCTCCGGGGACCGTCGGGAGATACGCAGTATTTT. Translating gives CASSLRGPSGDTQYF.

Note on this clone: This likely came from a read error, as a far larger clone is one base away. The same CDR3 also results from other DNA sequences found in this sample. The V and J genes are TRBV10-3 and TRBJ2-1, with TRBD2 matching over 11 bases. This CDR3 is 14 amino acids long. Germline V CDR1 and CDR2: ENHRY, SYGVKD. DNA for the CDR3: TGTGCTACCGGGGGACTAGCGGATTACAATGAGCAGTTCTTC. Translating it yields CATGGLADYNEQFF.

This chain joins TRBV29-1 and TRBJ2-5; possibly TRBD2 for D (5 bases). Germline V gives CDR1 SQVTM, CDR2 ANQGSEA. Trimming left V 2 bases short and J 0 bases short, with 10 bases between. This CDR3 is 14 amino acids long. The CDR3 reads CSVESGNHQETQYF. CDR3 bases: TGCAGCGTTGAATCGGGGAATCACCAAGAGACCCAGTACTTC.

This sequence joins TRBV29-1 and TRBJ2-7; 12 nucleotides agree with TRBD1. The CDR3 sequence is 17 residues long. V lost 3 bases to trimming and J lost 0 bases; unmatched junction nucleotides: 9. Germline CDR1 is SQVTM and CDR2 is ANQGSEA. For the CDR3, the DNA is TGCAGCGTTGAGTCGCCCGGGACAGGGGGCTTCTCCTACGAGCAGTACTTC. Its protein is CSVESPGTGGFSYEQYF.

J is TRBJ2-5 and V is TRBV27; maybe TRBD2 (6 bases). Germline CDR1 is MNHEY and CDR2 is SMNVEV (reference sequence). V was trimmed by 4 bases and J by 4 bases, leaving 13 bases between them. CDR3 size: 14 residues. CDR3 DNA sequence: TGTGCCAGCAGTTCCTTAGCGGCCCGAGAGACCCAGTACTTC. It encodes CASSSLAARETQYF.

The chain joins TRBV11-2 to TRBJ1-1; the match to TRBD1 covers 10 bases. Germline CDR1 SGHAT, CDR2 FQNNGV. V shed 5 bases and J 0 bases; nucleotides not matched to a gene: 9. The CDR3 is 17 amino acids. The DNA of the CDR3 is TGTGCCAGCAGCCATCGGACAGGGGGAATTATGAACACTGAAGCTTTCTTT. It translates to CASSHRTGGIMNTEAFF.

This clone was seen a handful of times. The chain uses TRBV30 and TRBJ2-1; D gene unclear. V shed 1 base and J shed 3 bases, with 19 bases lying between them. The CDR3 has 17 amino acids. Germline V gene lookup returns CDR1 GTSNPN and CDR2 SVGIG (reference sequence). This chain's CDR3 is CAWSADTTNKVYNEQFF. DNA of the CDR3: TGTGCCTGGAGTGCTGACACGACCAACAAGGTCTACAATGAGCAGTTCTTC.

The rearrangement uses TRBV18 and TRBJ2-7; 10 nucleotides line up with TRBD1. Germline V gene sequence: CDR1 KGHSH, CDR2 LQKENI. This CDR3 comprises 20 residues. J lost 0 bases, V lost 3 bases, and 17 bases had no gene match. DNA of the CDR3: TGTGCCAGCTCACCCCTAACGGGGACAGGGGCCCGCTGGAGCTCCTACGAGCAGTACTTC. Translated: CASSPLTGTGARWSSYEQYF. The full variable domain, completed using reference TRBV18 and TRBJ2-7, is NAGVMQNPRHLVRRRGQEARLRCSPMKGHSHVYWYRQLPEEGLKFMVYLQKENIIDESGMPKERFSAEFPKEGPSILRIQQVVRGDSAAYFCASSPLTGTGARWSSYEQYFGPGTRLTVT.

J is TRBJ1-4 and V is TRBV6-1; 7 nucleotides match TRBD1. The CDR3 is 15 amino acids. Trimming cost V 5 bases and J 1 base; bases outside gene matches: 4. From germline, CDR1 is MNHNS and CDR2 SASEGT. The CDR3 loop reads CASSTRTGTNEKLFF. Here the CDR3 DNA reads TGTGCCAGCAGTACCCGGACAGGAACTAATGAAAAACTGTTTTTT.

The CDR3 DNA follows: TGTGCCAGCAGCTTGCGGGGACTAGCCGGCTTCTCCTACAATGAGCAGTTCTTC. This sequence encodes CASSLRGLAGFSYNEQFF. The chain has TRBV5-5 and TRBJ2-1; 9 bases map to TRBD2. Germline V gene sequence: CDR1 SGHKS, CDR2 YYEKEE (reference sequence). Trimming at V came to 1 base and at J to 0 bases, leaving 8 bases not matched to a gene. The CDR3 is 18 amino acids.